This record covers a single T cell receptor beta chain. Its antigen is as yet unknown. This CDR3 region has 12 residues. In germline, CDR1 is SQVTM, CDR2 ANQGSEA. Trimming took off 4 bases at V and 4 bases at J, with 7 bases between the two ends. The data were taken from a study of cytomegalovirus exposure and HLA in healthy donors. Study-wide background: Samples from HLA-typed donors yielded 85 million to 95 million unique TCRs in an early data release. Study-wide results and caveats: Using a false discovery rate of 0.05, a later analysis showed that 15,000 to 20,000 TCR beta sequences were associated with HLA alleles. The study found most TCR sequences rare, yet found some public TCRs in many donors. Most CMV-associated TCR beta chains appeared HLA-restricted in a later analysis.

60 Vbeta and 13 Jbeta primers were used in PCR. TCRdb's table, derived via immunoSEQ multiplex PCR, lists solely in-frame clones and lacks some. This sample carries about 160,000 clones, around four fifths of them seen once, and the ten largest clones take less than 1%. The TCR comes from a girl aged 2-10 years in good health and CMV-seropositive. The sequenced sample consisted of PBMCs. The chain couples TRBV29-1 to TRBJ2-2; weak D call: TRBD2 (6 bases). For the CDR3, the DNA is TGCAGCGTTGGGAGGGCCACCGGGGAGCTGTTTTTT. As protein: CSVGRATGELFF.